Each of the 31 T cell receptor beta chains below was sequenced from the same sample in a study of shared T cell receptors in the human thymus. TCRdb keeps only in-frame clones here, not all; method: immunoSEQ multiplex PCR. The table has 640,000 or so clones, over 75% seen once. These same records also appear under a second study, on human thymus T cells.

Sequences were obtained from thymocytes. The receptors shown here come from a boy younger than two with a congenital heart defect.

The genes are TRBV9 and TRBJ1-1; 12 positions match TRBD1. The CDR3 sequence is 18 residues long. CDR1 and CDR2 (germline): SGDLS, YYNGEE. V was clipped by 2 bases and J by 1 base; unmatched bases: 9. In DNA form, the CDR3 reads TGTGCCAGCAGCGTGGGACAGGGGGCTTACCCTTCGAACACTGAAGCTTTCTTT. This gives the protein CASSVGQGAYPSNTEAFF.

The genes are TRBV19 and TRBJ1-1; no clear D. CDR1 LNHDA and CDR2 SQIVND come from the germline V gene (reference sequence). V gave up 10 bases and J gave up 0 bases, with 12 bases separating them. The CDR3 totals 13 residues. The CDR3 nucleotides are TGTGCCACTTCGGACTTAATGAACACTGAAGCTTTCTTT. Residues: CATSDLMNTEAFF.

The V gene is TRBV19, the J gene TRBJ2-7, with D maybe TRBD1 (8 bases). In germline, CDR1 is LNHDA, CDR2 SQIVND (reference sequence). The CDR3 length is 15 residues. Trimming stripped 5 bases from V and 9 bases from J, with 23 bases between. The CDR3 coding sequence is TGTGCCAGTAGTCCCCGGGACAGGACTTCGGGAGGGCAGTACTTC. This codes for CASSPRDRTSGGQYF.

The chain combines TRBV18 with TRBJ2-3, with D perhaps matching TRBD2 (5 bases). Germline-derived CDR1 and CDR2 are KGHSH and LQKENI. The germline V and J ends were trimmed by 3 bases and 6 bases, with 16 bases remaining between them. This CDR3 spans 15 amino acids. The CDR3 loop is CASSPRGRMQDTQYF. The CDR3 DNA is TGTGCCAGCTCACCTCGGGGAAGAATGCAGGATACGCAGTATTTT.

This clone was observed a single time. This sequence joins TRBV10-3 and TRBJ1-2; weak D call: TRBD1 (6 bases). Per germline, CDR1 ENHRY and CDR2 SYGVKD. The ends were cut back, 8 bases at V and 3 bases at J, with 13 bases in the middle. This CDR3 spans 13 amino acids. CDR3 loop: CAIWIGGHYGYTF. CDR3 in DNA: TGTGCCATCTGGATCGGGGGGCACTATGGCTACACCTTC.

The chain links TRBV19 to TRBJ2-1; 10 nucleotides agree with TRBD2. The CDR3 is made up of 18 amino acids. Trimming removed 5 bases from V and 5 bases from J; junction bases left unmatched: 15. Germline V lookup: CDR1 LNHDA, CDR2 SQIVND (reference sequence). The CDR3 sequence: CASSSRSLAGATDNEQFF. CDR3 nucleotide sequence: TGTGCCAGTAGTTCCCGATCTCTAGCGGGGGCCACGGACAATGAGCAGTTCTTC.

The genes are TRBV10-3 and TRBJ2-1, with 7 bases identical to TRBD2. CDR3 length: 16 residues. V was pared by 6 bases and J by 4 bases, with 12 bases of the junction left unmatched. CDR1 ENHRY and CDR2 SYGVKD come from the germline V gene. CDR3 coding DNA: TGTGCCATCAGCGAAAGTCCCCCTAGCGGATACAATGAGCAGTTCTTC. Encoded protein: CAISESPPSGYNEQFF.

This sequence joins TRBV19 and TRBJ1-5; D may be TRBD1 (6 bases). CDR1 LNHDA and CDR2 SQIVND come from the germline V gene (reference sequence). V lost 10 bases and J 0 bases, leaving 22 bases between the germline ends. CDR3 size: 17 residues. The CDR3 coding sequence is TGTGCCACAAGCTTAGGGGGAGACCCTCATAGCAATCAGCCCCAGCATTTT. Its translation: CATSLGGDPHSNQPQHF.

DNA of the CDR3: TGTGCCTGGAACCTGGGACAGGGGGAACCTGAAGCTTTCTTT. Amino acid sequence: CAWNLGQGEPEAFF. V is TRBV30 and J is TRBJ1-1; TRBD1 aligns across 11 bases. CDR3 length: 14 amino acids. Germline trimming cut 4 bases from V and 6 bases from J; bases unmatched to any gene: 7. CDR1 GTSNPN and CDR2 SVGIG come from the germline V gene (reference sequence).

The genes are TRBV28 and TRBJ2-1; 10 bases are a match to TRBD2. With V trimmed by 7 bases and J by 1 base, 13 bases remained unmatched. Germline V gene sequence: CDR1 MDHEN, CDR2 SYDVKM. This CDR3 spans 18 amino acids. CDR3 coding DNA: TGTGCCAGCACCAAGCGGCTAGCGGGGGAAAGGTCCTACAATGAGCAGTTCTTC. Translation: CASTKRLAGERSYNEQFF.

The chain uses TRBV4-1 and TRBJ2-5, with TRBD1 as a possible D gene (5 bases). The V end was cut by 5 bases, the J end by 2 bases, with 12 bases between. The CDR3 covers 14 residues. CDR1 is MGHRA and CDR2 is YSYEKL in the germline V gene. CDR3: CASSEGQVQETQYF. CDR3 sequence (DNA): TGCGCCAGCAGCGAAGGACAAGTACAAGAGACCCAGTACTTC.

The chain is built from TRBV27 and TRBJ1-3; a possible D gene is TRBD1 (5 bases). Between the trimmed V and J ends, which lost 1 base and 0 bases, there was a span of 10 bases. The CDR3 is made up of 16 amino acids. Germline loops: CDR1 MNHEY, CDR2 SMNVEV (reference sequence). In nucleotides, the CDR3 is TGTGCCAGCAGTTTATACAGGCCCGTCTCTGGAAACACCATATATTTT. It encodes CASSLYRPVSGNTIYF.

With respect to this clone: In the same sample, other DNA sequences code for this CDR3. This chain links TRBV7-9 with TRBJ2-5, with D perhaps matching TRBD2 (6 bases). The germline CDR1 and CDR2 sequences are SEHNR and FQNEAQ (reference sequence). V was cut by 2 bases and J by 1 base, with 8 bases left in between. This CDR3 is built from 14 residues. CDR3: CASSLLGGQETQYF. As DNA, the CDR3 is TGTGCCAGCAGCTTATTGGGAGGCCAAGAGACCCAGTACTTC. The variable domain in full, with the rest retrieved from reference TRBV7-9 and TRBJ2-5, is DTGVSQNPRHKITKRGQNVTFRCDPISEHNRLYWYRQTLGQGPEFLTYFQNEAQLEKSRLLSDRFSAERPKGSFSTLEIQRTEQGDSAMYLCASSLLGGQETQYFGPGTRLLVL.

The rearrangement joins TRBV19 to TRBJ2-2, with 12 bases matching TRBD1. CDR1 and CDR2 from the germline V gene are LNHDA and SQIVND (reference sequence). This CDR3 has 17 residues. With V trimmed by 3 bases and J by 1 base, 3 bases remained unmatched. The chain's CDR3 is CASSIGTGGRNTGELFF. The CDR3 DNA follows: TGTGCCAGTAGTATCGGGACAGGGGGCAGGAACACCGGGGAGCTGTTTTTT.

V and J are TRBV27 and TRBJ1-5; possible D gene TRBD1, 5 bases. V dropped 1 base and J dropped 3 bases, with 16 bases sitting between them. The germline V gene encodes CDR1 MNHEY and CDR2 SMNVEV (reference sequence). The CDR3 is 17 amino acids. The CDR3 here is CASSLYGRVGYNQPQHF. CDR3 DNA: TGTGCCAGCAGTTTATACGGCAGGGTAGGGTACAATCAGCCCCAGCATTTT.

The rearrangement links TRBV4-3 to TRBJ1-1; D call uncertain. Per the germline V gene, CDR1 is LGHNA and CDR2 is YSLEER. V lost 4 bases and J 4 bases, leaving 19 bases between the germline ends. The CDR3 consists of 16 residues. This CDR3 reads CASSLFRLSRGTEAFF. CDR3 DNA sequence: TGCGCCAGCAGCCTCTTCAGATTGTCCCGAGGCACTGAAGCTTTCTTT.

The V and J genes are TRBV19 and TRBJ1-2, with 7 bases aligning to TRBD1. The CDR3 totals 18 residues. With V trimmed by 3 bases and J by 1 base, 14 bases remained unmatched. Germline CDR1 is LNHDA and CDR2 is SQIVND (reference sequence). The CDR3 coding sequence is TGTGCCAGTAGTATCCTAACACACCTGGGACAGCTTAACTATGGCTACACCTTC. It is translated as CASSILTHLGQLNYGYTF.

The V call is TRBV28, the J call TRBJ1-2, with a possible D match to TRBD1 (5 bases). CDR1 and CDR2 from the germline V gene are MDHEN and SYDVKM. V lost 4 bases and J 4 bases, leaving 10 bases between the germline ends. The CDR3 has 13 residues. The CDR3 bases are TGTGCCAGCAGTTCTCCCGACAGCTATGGCTACACCTTC. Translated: CASSSPDSYGYTF.

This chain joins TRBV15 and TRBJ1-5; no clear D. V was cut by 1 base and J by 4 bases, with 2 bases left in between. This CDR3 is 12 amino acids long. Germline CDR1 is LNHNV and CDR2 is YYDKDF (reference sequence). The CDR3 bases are TGTGCCACCAGCAGAGCAAATCAGCCCCAGCATTTT. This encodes CATSRANQPQHF.

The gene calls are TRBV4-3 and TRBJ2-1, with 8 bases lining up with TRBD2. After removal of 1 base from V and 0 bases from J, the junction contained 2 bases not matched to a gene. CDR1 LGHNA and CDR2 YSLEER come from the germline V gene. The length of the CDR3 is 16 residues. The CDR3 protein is CASSQAGGPSYNEQFF. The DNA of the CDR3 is TGCGCCAGCAGCCAAGCGGGGGGGCCCTCCTACAATGAGCAGTTCTTC.

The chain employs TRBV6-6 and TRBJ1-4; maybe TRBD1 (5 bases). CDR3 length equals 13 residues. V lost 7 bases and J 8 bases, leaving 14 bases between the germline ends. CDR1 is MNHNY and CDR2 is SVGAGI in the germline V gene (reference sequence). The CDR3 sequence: CASTLKGSEKLFF. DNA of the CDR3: TGTGCCAGCACTCTAAAGGGGTCAGAAAAACTGTTTTTT.

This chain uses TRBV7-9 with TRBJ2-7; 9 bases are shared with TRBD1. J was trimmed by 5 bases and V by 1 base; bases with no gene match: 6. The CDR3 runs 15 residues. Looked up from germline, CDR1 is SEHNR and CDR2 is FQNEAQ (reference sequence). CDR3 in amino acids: CASSLGPGQGDEQYF. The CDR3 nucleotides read TGTGCCAGCAGCTTAGGGCCGGGACAGGGAGACGAGCAGTACTTC.

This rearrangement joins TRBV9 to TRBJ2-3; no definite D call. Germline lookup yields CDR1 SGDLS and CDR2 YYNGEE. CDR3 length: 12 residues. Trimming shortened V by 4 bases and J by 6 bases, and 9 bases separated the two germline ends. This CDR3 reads CASSPIRDTQYF. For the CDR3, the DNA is TGTGCCAGCAGCCCTATCCGGGATACGCAGTATTTT.

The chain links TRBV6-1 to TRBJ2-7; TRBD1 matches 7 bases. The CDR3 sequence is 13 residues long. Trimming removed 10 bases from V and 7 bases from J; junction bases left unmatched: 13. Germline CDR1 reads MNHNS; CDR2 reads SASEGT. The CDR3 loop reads CAIWGQRLQEQYF. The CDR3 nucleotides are TGTGCCATCTGGGGACAGCGCCTTCAGGAGCAGTACTTC.

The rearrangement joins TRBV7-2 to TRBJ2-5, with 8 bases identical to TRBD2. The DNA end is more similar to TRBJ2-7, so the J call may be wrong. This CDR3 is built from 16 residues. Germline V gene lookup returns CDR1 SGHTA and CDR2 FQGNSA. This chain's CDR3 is CASSPRRGGWSDEQYF. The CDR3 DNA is TGTGCCAGCAGCCCAAGGCGCGGGGGGTGGAGTGACGAGCAGTACTTC.

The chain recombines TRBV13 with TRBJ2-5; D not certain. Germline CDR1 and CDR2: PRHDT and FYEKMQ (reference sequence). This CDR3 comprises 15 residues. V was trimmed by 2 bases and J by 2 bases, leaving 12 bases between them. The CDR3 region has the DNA TGTGCCAGCAGCTTACATGGTGTCAGACAAGAGACCCAGTACTTC. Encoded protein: CASSLHGVRQETQYF.

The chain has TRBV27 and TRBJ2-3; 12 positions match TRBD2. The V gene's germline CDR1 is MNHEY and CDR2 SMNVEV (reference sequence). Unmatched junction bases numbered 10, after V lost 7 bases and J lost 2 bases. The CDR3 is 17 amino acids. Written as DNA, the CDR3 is TGTGCCAGCATTGAGACTAGCGGGGGCAAGCTCACAGATACGCAGTATTTT. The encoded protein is CASIETSGGKLTDTQYF.

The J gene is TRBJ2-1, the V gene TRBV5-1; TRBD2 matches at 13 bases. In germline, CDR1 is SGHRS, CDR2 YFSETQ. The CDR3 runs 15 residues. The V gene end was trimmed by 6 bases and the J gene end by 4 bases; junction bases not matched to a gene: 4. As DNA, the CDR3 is TGCGCCAGCACCGAACTAGCGGGGGGGTACAATGAGCAGTTCTTC. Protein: CASTELAGGYNEQFF.

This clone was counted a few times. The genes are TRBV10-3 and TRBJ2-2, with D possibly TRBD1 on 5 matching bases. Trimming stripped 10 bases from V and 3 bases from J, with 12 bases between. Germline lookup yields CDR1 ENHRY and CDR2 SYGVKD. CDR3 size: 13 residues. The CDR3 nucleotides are TGTGCCACCAACACAGGTTACACCGGGGAGCTGTTTTTT. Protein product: CATNTGYTGELFF.

The CDR3 nucleotides are TGTGCCAGCAGTCCCCGACAGGGGGATTCCTACGAGCAGTACTTC. The encoded protein is CASSPRQGDSYEQYF. The V and J genes are TRBV6-5 and TRBJ2-7; 9 positions agree with TRBD1. This CDR3 comprises 15 residues. Germline CDR1 reads MNHEY; CDR2 reads SVGAGI. V was pared by 5 bases and J by 1 base, with 6 bases of the junction left unmatched.

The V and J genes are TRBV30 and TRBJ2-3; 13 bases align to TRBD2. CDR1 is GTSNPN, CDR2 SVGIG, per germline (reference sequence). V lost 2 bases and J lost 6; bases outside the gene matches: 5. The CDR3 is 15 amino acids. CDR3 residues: CAWSWTSGGPDTQYF. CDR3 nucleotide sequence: TGTGCCTGGAGTTGGACTAGCGGGGGCCCCGATACGCAGTATTTT. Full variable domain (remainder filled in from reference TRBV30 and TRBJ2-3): SQTIHQWPATLVQPVGSPLSLECTVEGTSNPNLYWYRQAAGRGLQLLFYSVGIGQISSEVPQNLSASRPQDRQFILSSKKLLLSDSGFYLCAWSWTSGGPDTQYFGPGTRLTVL.